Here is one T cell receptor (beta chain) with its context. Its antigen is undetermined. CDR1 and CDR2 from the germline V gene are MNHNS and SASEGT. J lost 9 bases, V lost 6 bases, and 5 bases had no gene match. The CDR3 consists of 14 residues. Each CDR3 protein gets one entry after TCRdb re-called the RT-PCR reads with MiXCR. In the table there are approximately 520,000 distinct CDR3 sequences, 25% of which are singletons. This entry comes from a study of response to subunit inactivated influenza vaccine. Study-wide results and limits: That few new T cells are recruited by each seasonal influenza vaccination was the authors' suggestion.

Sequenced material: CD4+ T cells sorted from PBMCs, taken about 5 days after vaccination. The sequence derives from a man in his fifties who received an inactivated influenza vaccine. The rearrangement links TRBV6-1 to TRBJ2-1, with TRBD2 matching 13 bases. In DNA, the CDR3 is TGTGCCAGCAGGACTAGCGGGGGGAGTGGTGAGCAGTTCTTC. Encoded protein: CASRTSGGSGEQFF.